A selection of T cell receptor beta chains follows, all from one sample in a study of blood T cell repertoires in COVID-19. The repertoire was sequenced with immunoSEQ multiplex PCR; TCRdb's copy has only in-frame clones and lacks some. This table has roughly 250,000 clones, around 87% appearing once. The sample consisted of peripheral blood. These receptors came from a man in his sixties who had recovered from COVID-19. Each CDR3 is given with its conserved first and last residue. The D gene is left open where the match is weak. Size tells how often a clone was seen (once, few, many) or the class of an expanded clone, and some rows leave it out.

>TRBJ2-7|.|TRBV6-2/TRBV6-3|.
TGTGCCAGCAGTCGATCGGGTAGTAGCTACGAGCAGTACTTC
CASSRSGSSYEQYF
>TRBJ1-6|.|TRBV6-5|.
TGTGCCAGCAGACGGGGGGGGGATAATTCACCCCTCCACTTT
CASRRGGDNSPLHF
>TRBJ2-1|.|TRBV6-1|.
TGTGCCAGCAGTGGTCTATCGACAGGTGGGGACTACAATGAGCAGTTCTTC
CASSGLSTGGDYNEQFF
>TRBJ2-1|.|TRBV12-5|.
TGTGCTAGTGGTCCACGGACAAGGTACAATGAGCAGTTCTTC
CASGPRTRYNEQFF
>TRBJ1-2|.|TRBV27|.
TGTGCCAGCAGTCTACGGACTGCCTCTATGGACTATGGCTACACCTTC
CASSLRTASMDYGYTF
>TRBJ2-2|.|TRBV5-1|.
TGCGCCAGCAGCTTACACAAGAACACCGGGGAGCTGTTTTTT
CASSLHKNTGELFF
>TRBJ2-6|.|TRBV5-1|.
TGCGCCAGCAGCCGGGACTTTAGCTCTGGGGCCAACGTCCTGACTTTC
CASSRDFSSGANVLTF
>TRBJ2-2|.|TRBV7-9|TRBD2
TGTGCCAGCAGCTTATCGACTAGCGCCATCGGGGAGCTGTTTTTT
CASSLSTSAIGELFF
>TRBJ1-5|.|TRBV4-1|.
TGCGCCAGCAGCCAAGATGCAGGGCAGACTCCTATTAGCAATCAGCCCCAGCATTTT
CASSQDAGQTPISNQPQHF
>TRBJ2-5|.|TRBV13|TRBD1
TGTGCCAGCACCCCGCCCGGGACAGGGGGTTACGGAGAGACCCAGTACTTC
CASTPPGTGGYGETQYF
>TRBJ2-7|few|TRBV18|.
TGTGCCAGCTCACCTAACAACTACGAGCAGTACTTC
CASSPNNYEQYF
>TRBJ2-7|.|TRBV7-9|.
TGTGCCAGCAGCTTAGTTCCAGGGATGGGGTTGGGCGAGCAGTACTTC
CASSLVPGMGLGEQYF
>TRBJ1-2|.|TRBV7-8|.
TGTGCCAGCAGCTTATCCGGGGGAGGATATCTAGCTGGCTACACCTTC
CASSLSGGGYLAGYTF
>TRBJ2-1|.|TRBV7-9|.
TGTGCCAGCAGCTTAATCCTAGTAGGTGAGCAGTTCTTC
CASSLILVGEQFF
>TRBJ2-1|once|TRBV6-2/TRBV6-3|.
TGTGCCAGCAGTCCGGGACTGGCCTACAATGAGCAGTTCTTC
CASSPGLAYNEQFF
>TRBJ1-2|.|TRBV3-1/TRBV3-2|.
TGTGCCAGCAGCCAAGAGCGGGGGGGCTACACCTTC
CASSQERGGYTF
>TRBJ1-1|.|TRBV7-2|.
TGTGCCAGCAGCCCATACACTGAAGCTTTCTTT
CASSPYTEAFF
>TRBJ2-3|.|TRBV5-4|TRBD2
TGTGCCAGCAGCTTGGATCTAGCGGGGCTGGATACGCAGTATTTT
CASSLDLAGLDTQYF
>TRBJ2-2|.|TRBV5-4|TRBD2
TGTGCCAGCAGCAGACCGACCGGGACTAGCGGGGGTTACACCGGGGAGCTGTTTTTT
CASSRPTGTSGGYTGELFF
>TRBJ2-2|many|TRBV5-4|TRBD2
TGTGCCAGCAGCTGGGGCCGGACTAGCAGTTTGACCGGGGAGCTGTTTTTT
CASSWGRTSSLTGELFF
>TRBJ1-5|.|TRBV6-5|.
TGTGCCAGCACCCGGGAGGCGCAGCCCCAGCATTTT
CASTREAQPQHF
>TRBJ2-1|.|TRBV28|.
TGTGCCAGCAGTTTCCCCGGGGGTAATGAGCAGTTCTTC
CASSFPGGNEQFF
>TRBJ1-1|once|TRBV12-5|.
TGTGCTAGTGGTACAGGGTTCCCTGGGGACACTGAAGCTTTCTTT
CASGTGFPGDTEAFF
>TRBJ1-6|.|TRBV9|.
TGTGCCAGCAGCGTAACCCCCACAGTTAATTCACCCCTCCACTTT
CASSVTPTVNSPLHF
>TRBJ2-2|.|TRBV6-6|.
TGTGCCAGCCTAGGTACTATGGTGGCCGGGGAGCTGTTTTTT
CASLGTMVAGELFF
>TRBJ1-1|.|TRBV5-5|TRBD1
TGTGCCAGCAGCTTCGGAGAGTTCCAGACAGGGTCGACTGGCGCTTTCTTT
CASSFGEFQTGSTGAFF
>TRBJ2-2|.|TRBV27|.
TGTGCCAGCAGTGTGCCGGGAATCAACACCGGGGAGCTGTTTTTT
CASSVPGINTGELFF
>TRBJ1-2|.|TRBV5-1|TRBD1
TGCGCCAGCAGCGCAACAGGGGCGGACTACACCTTC
CASSATGADYTF
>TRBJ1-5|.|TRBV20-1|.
TGCAGTGCTAGTGAAGGGGTAGGCTATCAGCCCCAGCATTTT
CSASEGVGYQPQHF
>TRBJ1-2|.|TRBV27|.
TGTGCCAGCAGCTCAGGGGATGGCTACACCTTC
CASSSGDGYTF
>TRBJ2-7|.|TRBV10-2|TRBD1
TGCGCCAGCAGTGATCCGGGACAGGGGGCCTACGAGCAGTACTTC
CASSDPGQGAYEQYF
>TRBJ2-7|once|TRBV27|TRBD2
TGTGCCAGCAGCCACGGGGGGAGGGACTACGAGCAGTACTTC
CASSHGGRDYEQYF
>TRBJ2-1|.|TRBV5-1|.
TGCGCCAGCAGCGTCCAGGATGACAGGTTGGCTGGGCAGTTCTTC
CASSVQDDRLAGQFF
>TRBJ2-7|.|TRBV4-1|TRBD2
TGCGCCAGCAGCCAAGAGATGAGCGGGGACTACGAGCAGTACTTC
CASSQEMSGDYEQYF
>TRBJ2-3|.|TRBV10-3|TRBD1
TGTGCCATCAGCCAGACAGGGGCAGATACGCAGTATTTT
CAISQTGADTQYF
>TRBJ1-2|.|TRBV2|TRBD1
TGTGCCAGCAGTGAGGGACAGGGTTCAATACAGGGCTACACCTTC
CASSEGQGSIQGYTF
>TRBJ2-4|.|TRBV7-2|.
TGTGCCAGCAGCTCCCCTGAGCGGAGTGCCAAAAACATTCAGTACTTC
CASSSPERSAKNIQYF
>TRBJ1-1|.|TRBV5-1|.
TGCGCCAGCAGCTTGGAGGGGCACCGCACCTTAAAAGCTTTCTTT
CASSLEGHRTLKAFF
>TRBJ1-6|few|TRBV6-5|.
TGTGCCAGCACCTCAAGGAGGGTGAATAATTCACCCCTCCACTTT
CASTSRRVNNSPLHF
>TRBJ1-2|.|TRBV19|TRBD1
TGTGCCAGTAGTATCGGGACAGAGCTCCTCTATGGCTACACCTTC
CASSIGTELLYGYTF
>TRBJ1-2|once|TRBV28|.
TGTGCCAGCACCTCTCCGGGAAAAGGCTATGGCTACACCTTC
CASTSPGKGYGYTF
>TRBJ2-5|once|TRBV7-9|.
TGTGCCAGCAGCTTAGGTGGCAGTTGGAGGGAAGAGACCCAGTACTTC
CASSLGGSWREETQYF
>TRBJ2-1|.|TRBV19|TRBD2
TGTGCCAGTAGTATAGGATTAGCGGGGGTGGATGAGCAGTTCTTC
CASSIGLAGVDEQFF
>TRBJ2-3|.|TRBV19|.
TGTGCCAGTAGTATAGGCGGCCTGAGCTATACGCAGTATTTT
CASSIGGLSYTQYF